This T cell receptor (beta chain) was obtained from a study of T cells in Graves' hyperthyroidism and ophthalmopathy. Amplification targeted TCR beta CDR3 regions from RNA transcripts. With the HTBI primer set, the TCR CDR3 went through a first round of RT-PCR. From the multiplex PCR reads, TCRdb called clonotypes with MiXCR, one entry per CDR3 protein. The profile shows a few hundred thousand distinct CDR3 sequences, around 20% of them singletons. This clonotype was picked up a small number of times. Its matching antigen is unknown. Study-level findings and limits: Among clonotypes expanded in thyroid above 0.001, most were also found in blood. Ophthalmopathy prediction by the model preceded onset by a median about 6 months.

Germline V gene lookup returns CDR1 SGHRS and CDR2 YFSETQ. With 0 bases removed from V and 0 bases from J, the gap between germline ends came to 7 bases. The CDR3 is 15 residues long. The genes are TRBV5-1 and TRBJ1-3; D uncertain. The receptor was isolated from a woman aged 45-59 years with Graves' hyperthyroidism. Sequenced material: blood. The CDR3 sequence is CASSLVPLSGNTIYF. The DNA for the CDR3 is TGCGCCAGCAGCTTGGTCCCCCTCTCTGGAAACACCATATATTTT.